The 12 T cell receptor beta chains given below trace back to one sample, sequenced in a study of blood T cell repertoires in COVID-19. Method: immunoSEQ multiplex PCR; TCRdb's copy keeps in-frame clones and lacks some. This sample carries tens of thousands of clones, roughly 82% of them seen once, and the ten largest clones take 10%. Sequenced material: peripheral blood. The receptors were sampled from a man in his 60s with acute or convalescent COVID-19.

The rearrangement links TRBV28 to TRBJ2-6; possibly TRBD1 for D (6 bases). CDR1 and CDR2 (germline): MDHEN, SYDVKM. V gave up 6 bases and J gave up 4 bases, with 22 bases separating them. The CDR3 is made up of 18 amino acids. CDR3 in amino acids: CASSRPGQEIGGANVLTF. The CDR3 DNA is TGTGCCAGCAGCCGTCCGGGACAAGAAATAGGAGGGGCCAACGTCCTGACTTTC.

This clone was found a few times. The V call is TRBV7-9, the J call TRBJ2-1; 7 bases are shared with TRBD2. V was clipped by 5 bases and J by 7 bases; unmatched bases: 8. The germline V gene encodes CDR1 SEHNR and CDR2 FQNEAQ (reference sequence). There are 14 residues in the CDR3. The CDR3 coding sequence is TGTGCCAGCAGCCAGGGACTACTAGATAATGAGCAGTTCTTC. It codes for CASSQGLLDNEQFF.

This chain uses TRBV7-6 with TRBJ2-5, with TRBD2 identical over 7 bases. Losses at the gene ends were 3 bases for V and 2 bases for J; bases not matched to a gene: 6. The CDR3 runs 15 residues. The germline CDR1 and CDR2 sequences are SGHVS and FNYEAQ. The CDR3 region has the DNA TGTGCCAGCAGCTTCCTTAGCGGGCAACAAGAGACCCAGTACTTC. It specifies CASSFLSGQQETQYF.

The chain carries TRBV5-1 and TRBJ2-3, with no clear D. Trimming pared 0 bases from V and 6 bases from J, leaving 5 bases between. The CDR3 runs 12 residues. The V gene's germline CDR1 is SGHRS and CDR2 YFSETQ. The CDR3 nucleotides are TGCGCCAGCAGCTTGGAGAGGGATACGCAGTATTTT. Protein product: CASSLERDTQYF. The variable domain in full, with the rest retrieved from reference TRBV5-1 and TRBJ2-3, is KAGVTQTPRYLIKTRGQQVTLSCSPISGHRSVSWYQQTPGQGLQFLFEYFSETQRNKGNFPGRFSGRQFSNSRSEMNVSTLELGDSALYLCASSLERDTQYFGPGTRLTVL.

The table lists this clone with a few counts. J is TRBJ2-7 and V is TRBV12-3 or TRBV12-4; TRBD1 matches at 8 bases. The V segment lost 6 bases and the J segment 9 bases; nucleotides outside the gene matches: 10. This CDR3 spans 13 amino acids. The CDR3 DNA reads as TGTGCCAGCAGACTGGACAGGGAATTTGTGCAGTACTTC. This gives the protein CASRLDREFVQYF.

This rearrangement joins TRBV9 to TRBJ2-3, with unresolved D. Between the trimmed V and J ends, which lost 2 bases and 5 bases, there was a span of 12 bases. Germline V lookup: CDR1 SGDLS, CDR2 YYNGEE. This CDR3 spans 14 amino acids. The CDR3 spells CASSVSYSIDTQYF. Written as DNA, the CDR3 is TGTGCCAGCAGCGTGTCTTACAGTATAGATACGCAGTATTTT.

This chain links TRBV5-1 with TRBJ1-2, with D maybe TRBD1 (6 bases). V lost 4 bases, J lost 5 bases, and 15 bases lay in between. Germline assignment: CDR1 SGHRS and CDR2 YFSETQ. This CDR3 is built from 14 residues. The CDR3 here is CASSINREGYGYTF. In DNA form, the CDR3 reads TGCGCCAGCAGCATCAACAGGGAAGGATATGGCTACACCTTC.

This clone was observed a single time. The chain is built from TRBV5-1 and TRBJ2-7; the D gene is possibly TRBD1 (6 bases). V lost 4 bases and J 6 bases, leaving 14 bases between the germline ends. CDR3 length: 13 amino acids. Germline assignment: CDR1 SGHRS and CDR2 YFSETQ. The CDR3 DNA follows: TGCGCCAGCAGCGAAGATGACAGGTCCGAGCAGTACTTC. It yields the protein CASSEDDRSEQYF.

The chain combines TRBV5-6 with TRBJ1-2, with D possibly being TRBD1 (6 bases). The V and J ends lost 0 bases and 3 bases respectively, with 18 bases between them. Germline-derived CDR1 and CDR2 are SGHDT and YYEEEE. The CDR3 totals 17 residues. The CDR3: CASSLAPQGGGHYGYTF. The CDR3 DNA follows: TGTGCCAGCAGCTTGGCCCCGCAGGGAGGGGGTCACTATGGCTACACCTTC. The variable domain in full, completed from reference TRBV5-6 and TRBJ1-2, reads DAGVTQSPTHLIKTRGQQVTLRCSPKSGHDTVSWYQQALGQGPQFIFQYYEEEERQRGNFPDRFSGHQFPNYSSELNVNALLLGDSALYLCASSLAPQGGGHYGYTFGSGTRLTVV.

The chain couples TRBV5-4 to TRBJ1-3; possible D gene TRBD1, 5 bases. CDR3 size: 15 residues. Germline V gives CDR1 SGHNT, CDR2 YYREEE (reference sequence). Trimming stripped 0 bases from V and 4 bases from J, with 11 bases between. The CDR3 reads CASSLGWGRGNTIYF. The CDR3 DNA reads as TGTGCCAGCAGCTTGGGTTGGGGCAGGGGAAACACCATATATTTT.

This sequence joins TRBV5-1 and TRBJ2-3; 9 bases match TRBD2. V lost 3 bases and J lost 1; bases outside the gene matches: 15. This CDR3 region has 19 residues. From germline, CDR1 is SGHRS and CDR2 YFSETQ. The CDR3 nucleotides are TGCGCCAGCAGCTCCAAAGCGGGGGGCGACCTGCTTCGCACAGATACGCAGTATTTT. Protein: CASSSKAGGDLLRTDTQYF. The whole variable domain, filled in from reference TRBV5-1 and TRBJ2-3, reads KAGVTQTPRYLIKTRGQQVTLSCSPISGHRSVSWYQQTPGQGLQFLFEYFSETQRNKGNFPGRFSGRQFSNSRSEMNVSTLELGDSALYLCASSSKAGGDLLRTDTQYFGPGTRLTVL.

The chain has TRBV6-5 and TRBJ2-3, with D hard to call. CDR3 length equals 13 residues. Germline V gene data show CDR1 as MNHEY and CDR2 as SVGAGI. V was clipped by 4 bases and J by 3 bases, with 8 bases between them. CDR3 nucleotide sequence: TGTGCCAGCAGTTCCCAGATGACAGATACGCAGTATTTT. It is translated as CASSSQMTDTQYF.